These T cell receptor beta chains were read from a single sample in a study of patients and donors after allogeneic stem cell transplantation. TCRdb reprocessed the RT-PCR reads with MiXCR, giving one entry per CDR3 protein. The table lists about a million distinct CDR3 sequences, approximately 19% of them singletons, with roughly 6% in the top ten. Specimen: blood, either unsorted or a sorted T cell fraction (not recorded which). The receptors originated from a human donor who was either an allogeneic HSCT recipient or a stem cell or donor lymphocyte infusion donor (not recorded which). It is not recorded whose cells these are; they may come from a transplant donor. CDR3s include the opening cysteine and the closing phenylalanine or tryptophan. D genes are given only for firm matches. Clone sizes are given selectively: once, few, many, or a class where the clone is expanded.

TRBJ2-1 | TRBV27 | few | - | TGTGCCAGCAGTTTCTATACCGACAGGTACAATGAGCAGTTCTTC | CASSFYTDRYNEQFF
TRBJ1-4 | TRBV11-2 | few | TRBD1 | TGTGCCAGCAGCACAGACAGGGGGGCTAATGAAAAACTGTTTTTT | CASSTDRGANEKLFF
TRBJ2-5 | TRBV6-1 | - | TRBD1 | TGTGCCAGCAGTACAGGATCAGGGGGTAAAGAGACCCAGTACTTC | CASSTGSGGKETQYF
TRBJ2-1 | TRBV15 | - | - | TGTGCCACCAGCAGAGAGGATGAGCAGTTCTTC | CATSREDEQFF
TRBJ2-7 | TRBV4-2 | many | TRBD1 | TGTGCCAGCAGCCAGGGACAGGGCACCTACGAGCAGTACTTC | CASSQGQGTYEQYF
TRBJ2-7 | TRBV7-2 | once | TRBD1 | TGTGCCAGCAGCATTGGAGGGACAGGGGGCTACGAGCAGTACTTC | CASSIGGTGGYEQYF
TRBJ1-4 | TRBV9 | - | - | TGTGCCAGCAGCGCAAATTATAATGAAAAACTGTTTTTT | CASSANYNEKLFF
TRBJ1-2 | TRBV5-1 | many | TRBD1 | TGCGCCAGCAGCGATCAGGGGGCGGATGGCTACACCTTC | CASSDQGADGYTF
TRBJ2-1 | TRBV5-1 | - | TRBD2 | TGCGCCAGCAGCTTAGGTTCAGCGGGAGGTGTATATGAGCAGTTCTTC | CASSLGSAGGVYEQFF
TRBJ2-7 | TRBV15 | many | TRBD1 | TGTGCCACCAGCAGAGAAAGGATACAACAGGGGAGCACCTACGAGCAGTACTTC | CATSRERIQQGSTYEQYF
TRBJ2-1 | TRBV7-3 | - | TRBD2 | TGTGCCAGCAGCGAAACAGCTCTAACTAGAAGGACTAGCGGGAGCAATGAGCAGTTCTTC | CASSETALTRRTSGSNEQFF
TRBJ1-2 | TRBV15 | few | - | TGTGCCACCAGTAAGGGTCGGGATGGCTACACCTTC | CATSKGRDGYTF
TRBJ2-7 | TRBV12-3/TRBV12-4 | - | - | TGTGCCAGCAGCGAGTATGGTATTTATCTTCACGAGCAGTACTTC | CASSEYGIYLHEQYF
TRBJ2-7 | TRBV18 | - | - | TGTGCCAGCTCACTTAGCGGTGTGACCCTAGACTGGCAGTACTTC | CASSLSGVTLDWQYF
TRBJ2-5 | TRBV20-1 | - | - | TGCAGTGCCCCGGAGGGGGCTGGGACCCAGTACTTC | CSAPEGAGTQYF
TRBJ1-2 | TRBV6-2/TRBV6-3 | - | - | TGTGCCAGCAGTTACTCCGGGACTATCGGCTACACCTTC | CASSYSGTIGYTF
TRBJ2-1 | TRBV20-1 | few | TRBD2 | TGCAGTGCTAGACCCTCTAGCGGGAAGAATGAGCAGTTCTTC | CSARPSSGKNEQFF